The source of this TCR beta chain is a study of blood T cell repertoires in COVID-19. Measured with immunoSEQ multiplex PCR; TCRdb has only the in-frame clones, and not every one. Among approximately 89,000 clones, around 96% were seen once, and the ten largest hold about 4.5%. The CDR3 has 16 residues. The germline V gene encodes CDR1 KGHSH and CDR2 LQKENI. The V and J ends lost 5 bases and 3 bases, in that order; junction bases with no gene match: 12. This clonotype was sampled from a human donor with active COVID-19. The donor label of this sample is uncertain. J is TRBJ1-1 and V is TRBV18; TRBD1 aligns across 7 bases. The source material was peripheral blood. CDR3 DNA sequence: TGTGCCAGCTCATCACAGGGGCCCGAGTCGCACACTGAAGCTTTCTTT. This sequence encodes CASSSQGPESHTEAFF.